This T cell receptor (beta chain) originates from a study of OX40 agonist ivuxolimab in advanced cancers. The CDR3 extends over 14 amino acids. The germline V gene encodes CDR1 MNHNY and CDR2 SVGAGI (reference sequence). The V and J ends lost 0 bases and 0 bases respectively, with 6 bases between them. Broader study findings: Among the nonresponders, some also had low normalized T-cell clonal expansion. The investigators did not determine what antigen specificity the expanded peripheral T cells had.

Sequencing was performed with immunoSEQ multiplex PCR; in TCRdb, only in-frame clones are kept and a portion is missing. The data show tens of thousands of clones, with more than 85% seen just once and roughly 19% held by the top ten. Details on this clone: Antigen: not known.

The sequencing here drew on CD4+ or CD8+ T cells sorted from blood, taken in a trial of the OX40 agonist ivuxolimab. This TCR was recovered from an adult with an advanced solid tumor such as melanoma, head and neck, liver or kidney cancer. The chain uses TRBV6-6 and TRBJ2-7; D unresolved. The CDR3 spells CASSYSIYSYEQYF. As DNA, the CDR3 is TGTGCCAGCAGTTACTCGATCTACTCCTACGAGCAGTACTTC.